Listed below are T cell receptor beta chains from one sample, sequenced in a study of blood T cell repertoires in COVID-19. Sequencing used immunoSEQ multiplex PCR; TCRdb keeps in-frame clones, though not all of them. The sample shows 95,000 to 150,000 clones, approximately 80% of them seen only once. What was sequenced was peripheral blood. These receptors came from a woman aged 70-85 years with acute or convalescent COVID-19. Each CDR3 is given without its conserved first and last residue. Fields, in order: V gene, J gene, CDR3 protein.

TRBV4-3	TRBJ1-4	ASSQDLGGVAVKTNEKLF
TRBV2	TRBJ2-3	ASRAGDTQY
TRBV2	TRBJ1-1	ASRPGRVSTEAF
TRBV10-3	TRBJ2-7	AISEPKRETYEQY
TRBV5-6	TRBJ1-6	ASSLRASSYNSPLH
TRBV19	TRBJ1-5	ASSMGRSNQPQH
TRBV6-2/TRBV6-3	TRBJ1-5	ASSYSPDRFNQPQH
TRBV7-2	TRBJ1-1	ASSLEQAVEAF
TRBV5-1	TRBJ1-1	ASSPSGGSYTEAF
TRBV29-1	TRBJ2-1	SVAASGASYNEQF
TRBV5-6	TRBJ2-1	ASSSSYQSTSGGAGEQF
TRBV5-1	TRBJ2-3	ASRGTSGGPDTQY
TRBV7-6	TRBJ2-6	ASSQRFTGANVLT
TRBV12-3/TRBV12-4	TRBJ1-1	ASTGGLGTEAF
TRBV5-6	TRBJ1-1	ASSWEYSDAF
TRBV7-9	TRBJ1-2	ASRPAGTGYGYT
TRBV2	TRBJ2-1	ASSVTGGGNNEQF
TRBV7-2	TRBJ1-6	ASSLQVRRGNSPLH
TRBV4-3	TRBJ2-7	ASSQVTGNYEQY
TRBV9	TRBJ2-1	ASSVVSGRHNEQF
TRBV5-6	TRBJ1-2	ASSLLVPNYGYT